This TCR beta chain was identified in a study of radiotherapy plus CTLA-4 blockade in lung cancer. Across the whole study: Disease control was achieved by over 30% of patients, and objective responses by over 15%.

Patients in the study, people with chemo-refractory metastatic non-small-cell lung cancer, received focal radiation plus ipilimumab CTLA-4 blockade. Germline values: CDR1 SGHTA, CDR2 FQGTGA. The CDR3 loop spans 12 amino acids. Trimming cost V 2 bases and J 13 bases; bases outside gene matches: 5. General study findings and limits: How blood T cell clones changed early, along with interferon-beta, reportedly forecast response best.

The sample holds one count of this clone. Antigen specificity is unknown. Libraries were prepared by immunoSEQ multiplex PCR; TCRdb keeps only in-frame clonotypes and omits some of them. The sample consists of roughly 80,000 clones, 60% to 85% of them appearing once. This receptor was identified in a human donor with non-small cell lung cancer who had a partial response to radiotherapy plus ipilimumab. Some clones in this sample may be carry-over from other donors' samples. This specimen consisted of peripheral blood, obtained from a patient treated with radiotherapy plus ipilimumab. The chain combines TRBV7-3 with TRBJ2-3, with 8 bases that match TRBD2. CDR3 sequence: CASSLAGGPEYF. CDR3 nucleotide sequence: TGTGCCAGCAGCTTAGCGGGGGGACCAGAGTATTTT.